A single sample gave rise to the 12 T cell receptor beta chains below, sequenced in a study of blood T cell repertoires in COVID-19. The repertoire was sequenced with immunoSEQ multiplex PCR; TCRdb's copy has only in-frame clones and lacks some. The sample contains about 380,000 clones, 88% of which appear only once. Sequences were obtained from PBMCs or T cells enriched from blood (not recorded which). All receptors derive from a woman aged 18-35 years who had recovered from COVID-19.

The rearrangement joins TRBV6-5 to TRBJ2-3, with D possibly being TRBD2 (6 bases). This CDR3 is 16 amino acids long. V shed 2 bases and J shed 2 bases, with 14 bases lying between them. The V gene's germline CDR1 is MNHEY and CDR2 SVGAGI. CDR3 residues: CASSYGGFQYTDTQYF. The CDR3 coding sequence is TGTGCCAGCAGTTACGGGGGGTTTCAATACACAGATACGCAGTATTTT.

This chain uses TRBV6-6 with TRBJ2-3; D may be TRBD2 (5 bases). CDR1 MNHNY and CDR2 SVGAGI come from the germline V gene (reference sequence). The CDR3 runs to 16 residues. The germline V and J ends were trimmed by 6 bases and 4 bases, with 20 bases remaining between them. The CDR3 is CASSPLGVDGSDTQYF. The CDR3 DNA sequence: TGTGCCAGCAGCCCACTCGGGGTCGATGGTTCAGATACGCAGTATTTT.

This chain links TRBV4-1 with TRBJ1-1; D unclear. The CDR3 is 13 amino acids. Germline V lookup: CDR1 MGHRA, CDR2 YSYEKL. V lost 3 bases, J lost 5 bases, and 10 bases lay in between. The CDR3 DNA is TGCGCCAGCAGCCAGGTACGGTGGACTGAAGCTTTCTTT. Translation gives CASSQVRWTEAFF.

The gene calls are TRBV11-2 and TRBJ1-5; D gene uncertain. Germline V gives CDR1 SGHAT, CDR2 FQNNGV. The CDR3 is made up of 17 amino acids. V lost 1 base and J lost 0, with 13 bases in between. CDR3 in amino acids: CASSLGPAGYSNQPQHF. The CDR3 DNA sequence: TGTGCCAGCAGCTTAGGCCCGGCGGGATATAGCAATCAGCCCCAGCATTTT.

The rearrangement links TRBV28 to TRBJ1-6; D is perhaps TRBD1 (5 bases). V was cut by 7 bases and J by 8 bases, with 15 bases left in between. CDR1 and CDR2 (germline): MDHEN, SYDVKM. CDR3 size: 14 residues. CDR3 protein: CASNWGDLDSPLHF. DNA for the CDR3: TGTGCCAGCAATTGGGGGGATTTGGATTCACCCCTCCACTTT.

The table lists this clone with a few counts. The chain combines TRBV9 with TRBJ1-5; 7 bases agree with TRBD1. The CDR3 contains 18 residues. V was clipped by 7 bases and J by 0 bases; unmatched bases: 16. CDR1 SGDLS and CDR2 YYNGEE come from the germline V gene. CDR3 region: CASLQGTDIKISNQPQHF. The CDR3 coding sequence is TGTGCCAGCTTACAAGGGACAGACATCAAAATTAGCAATCAGCCCCAGCATTTT.

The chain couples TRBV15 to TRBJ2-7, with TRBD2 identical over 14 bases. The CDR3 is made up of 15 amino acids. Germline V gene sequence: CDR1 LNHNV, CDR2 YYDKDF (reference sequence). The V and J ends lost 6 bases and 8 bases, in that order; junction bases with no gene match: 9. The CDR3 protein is CATSRTSGGTWQQYF. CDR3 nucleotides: TGTGCCACCAGTCGGACTAGCGGGGGGACCTGGCAGCAGTACTTC.

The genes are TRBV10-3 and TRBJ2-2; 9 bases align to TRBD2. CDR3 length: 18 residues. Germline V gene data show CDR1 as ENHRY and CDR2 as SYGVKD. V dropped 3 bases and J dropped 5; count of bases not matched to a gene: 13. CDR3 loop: CAISDSGLARGVTGELFF. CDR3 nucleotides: TGTGCCATCAGTGATTCGGGACTAGCACGAGGGGTGACCGGGGAGCTGTTTTTT.

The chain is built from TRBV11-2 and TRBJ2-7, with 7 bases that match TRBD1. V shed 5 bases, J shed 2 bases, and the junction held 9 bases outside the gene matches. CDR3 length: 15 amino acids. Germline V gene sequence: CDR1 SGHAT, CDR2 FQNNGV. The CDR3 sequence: CASSLVRDSPYEQYF. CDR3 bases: TGTGCCAGCAGCCTAGTCCGGGACAGCCCCTACGAGCAGTACTTC.

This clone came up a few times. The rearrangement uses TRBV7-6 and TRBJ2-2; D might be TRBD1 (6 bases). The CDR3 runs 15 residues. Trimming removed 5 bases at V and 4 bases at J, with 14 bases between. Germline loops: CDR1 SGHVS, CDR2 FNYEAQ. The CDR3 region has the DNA TGTGCCAGCAGCGAACCTACAGGGATCACCGGGGAGCTGTTTTTT. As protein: CASSEPTGITGELFF.

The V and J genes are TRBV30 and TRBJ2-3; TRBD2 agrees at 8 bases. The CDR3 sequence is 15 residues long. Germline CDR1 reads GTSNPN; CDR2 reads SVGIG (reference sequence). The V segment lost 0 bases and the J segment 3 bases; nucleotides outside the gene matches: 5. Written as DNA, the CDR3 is TGTGCCTGGAGTGTGGGTAGCGGGGATACAGATACGCAGTATTTT. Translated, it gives CAWSVGSGDTDTQYF.

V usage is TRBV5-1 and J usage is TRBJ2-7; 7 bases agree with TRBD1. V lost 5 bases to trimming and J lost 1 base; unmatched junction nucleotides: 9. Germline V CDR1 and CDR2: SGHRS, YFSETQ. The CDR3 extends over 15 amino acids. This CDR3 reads CASRSDRRRSYEQYF. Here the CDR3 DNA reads TGCGCCAGCAGGTCGGACAGGCGTCGATCCTACGAGCAGTACTTC.